What follows are 32 T cell receptor beta chains derived from one specimen sequenced in a study of blood T cell repertoires in COVID-19. The table came from immunoSEQ multiplex PCR; TCRdb's copy has only in-frame clones and leaves some out. The table includes more than 250,000 clones, approximately 85% detected once. Sample: PBMCs or T cells enriched from blood (not recorded which). The receptors shown here come from a man under 40 who had recovered from COVID-19.

The rearrangement uses TRBV14 and TRBJ2-7, with D maybe TRBD1 (7 bases). CDR3 length: 15 amino acids. Trimming took off 4 bases at V and 5 bases at J, with 18 bases between the two ends. The germline V gene encodes CDR1 SGHDN and CDR2 FVKESK. This CDR3 reads CASSPLTGTLHEQYF. The CDR3 DNA reads as TGTGCCAGCAGCCCCCTGACAGGGACTCTGCACGAGCAGTACTTC. Full variable domain (outside the CDR3, taken from reference TRBV14 and TRBJ2-7): EAGVTQFPSHSVIEKGQTVTLRCDPISGHDNLYWYRRVMGKEIKFLLHFVKESKQDESGMPNNRFLAERTGGTYSTLKVQPAELEDSGVYFCASSPLTGTLHEQYFGPGTRLTVT.

The chain is built from TRBV9 and TRBJ1-6; 8 bases line up with TRBD1. The CDR3 runs to 16 residues. Trimming cost V 4 bases and J 4 bases; bases outside gene matches: 7. The V gene's germline CDR1 is SGDLS and CDR2 YYNGEE. CDR3 residues: CASSRRDRLYNSPLHF. DNA of the CDR3: TGTGCCAGCAGCCGCCGGGACAGGCTTTATAATTCACCCCTCCACTTT.

The chain has TRBV30 and TRBJ1-6; 9 nucleotides align to TRBD1. Germline V CDR1 and CDR2: GTSNPN, SVGIG (reference sequence). J gave up 14 bases and V 1 base, and 9 bases lay outside the gene matches. This CDR3 is 14 amino acids long. CDR3 region: CAWSGGTGNVALHF. CDR3 nucleotide sequence: TGTGCCTGGAGTGGAGGGACAGGGAACGTAGCCCTCCACTTT.

Only one count was recorded for this clone. The rearrangement uses TRBV3-1 (or the pseudogene TRBV3-2) and TRBJ2-5, with 11 bases identical to TRBD2. CDR1 LGHDT and CDR2 YNNKEL come from the germline V gene (reference sequence). CDR3 length: 16 residues. V gave up 4 bases and J gave up 5 bases; unmatched junction bases: 9. CDR3 in amino acids: CASSPRTSGLGETQYF. CDR3 DNA sequence: TGTGCCAGCAGCCCGAGGACTAGCGGGCTGGGGGAGACCCAGTACTTC.

V is TRBV3-1 (or the pseudogene TRBV3-2) and J is TRBJ2-1; 13 bases line up with TRBD2. After removal of 5 bases from V and 10 bases from J, the junction contained 8 bases not matched to a gene. The germline gives CDR1 LGHDT, CDR2 YNNKEL (reference sequence). The CDR3 totals 15 residues. CDR3 in amino acids: CASSTGTSGEGEQFF. CDR3 nucleotides: TGTGCCAGCAGCACCGGGACTAGCGGGGAAGGGGAGCAGTTCTTC.

The chain uses TRBV7-3 and TRBJ2-2, with TRBD1 matching 7 bases. The CDR3 extends over 14 amino acids. With V trimmed by 1 base and J by 5 bases, 1 base remained unmatched. CDR1 and CDR2 from the germline V gene are SGHTA and FQGTGA. CDR3 residues: CASSLRQGTGELFF. For the CDR3, the DNA is TGTGCCAGCAGCTTAAGACAGGGAACCGGGGAGCTGTTTTTT.

The chain carries TRBV5-1 and TRBJ2-3, with 9 positions matching TRBD2. V was clipped by 1 base and J by 5 bases; unmatched bases: 8. This CDR3 spans 16 amino acids. Germline V lookup: CDR1 SGHRS, CDR2 YFSETQ. CDR3 in amino acids: CASSLSSGGPGDTQYF. The CDR3 region has the DNA TGCGCCAGCAGCTTGAGTAGCGGGGGTCCGGGAGATACGCAGTATTTT.

The rearrangement links TRBV5-1 to TRBJ1-6; tentative D call: TRBD1 (6 bases). Germline values: CDR1 SGHRS, CDR2 YFSETQ. The germline V and J ends were trimmed by 4 bases and 7 bases, with 12 bases remaining between them. The length of the CDR3 is 14 residues. CDR3 residues: CASSEQGWNSPLHF. CDR3 nucleotide sequence: TGCGCCAGCAGCGAACAGGGCTGGAATTCACCCCTCCACTTT.

This clone was seen many times. The V gene is TRBV6-1, the J gene TRBJ2-3; 10 nucleotides align to TRBD2. From germline, CDR1 is MNHNS and CDR2 SASEGT. V gave up 0 bases and J gave up 4 bases; unmatched junction bases: 1. This CDR3 has 15 residues. Here the CDR3 reads CASSEASGGPDTQYF. The CDR3 DNA reads TGTGCCAGCAGTGAAGCTAGCGGGGGGCCAGATACGCAGTATTTT.

The V call is TRBV7-8, the J call TRBJ1-1; D not resolved. Per the germline V gene, CDR1 is SGHVS and CDR2 is FQNEAQ. Trimming stripped 0 bases from V and 1 base from J, with 18 bases between. The CDR3 totals 18 residues. The CDR3: CASSLADRRRGPNTEAFF. The CDR3 DNA reads TGTGCCAGCAGCTTAGCAGATAGACGCCGAGGCCCGAACACTGAAGCTTTCTTT.

This sequence joins TRBV3-1 (or the pseudogene TRBV3-2) and TRBJ2-3; TRBD2 is a possible D gene (6 bases). Germline V gene sequence: CDR1 LGHDT, CDR2 YNNKEL (reference sequence). V was clipped by 2 bases and J by 5 bases, with 14 bases between them. The CDR3 sequence is 15 residues long. CDR3 in amino acids: CASSQPRGIEDTQYF. DNA of the CDR3: TGTGCCAGCAGCCAACCACGGGGGATAGAAGATACGCAGTATTTT.

This sequence joins TRBV2 and TRBJ2-7; possible D gene TRBD2, 5 bases. The CDR3 is 11 residues long. V was pared by 7 bases and J by 7 bases, with 11 bases between. CDR1 and CDR2 from the germline V gene are SNHLY and FYNNEI. The CDR3 bases are TGTGCCAGCACCGTAGGCGGGGAGCAGTACTTC. It translates to CASTVGGEQYF. Drawing the rest from reference TRBV2 and TRBJ2-7, the complete variable domain is EPEVTQTPSHQVTQMGQEVILRCVPISNHLYFYWYRQILGQKVEFLVSFYNNEISEKSEIFDDQFSVERPDGSNFTLKIRSTKLEDSAMYFCASTVGGEQYFGPGTRLTVT.

This sequence joins TRBV5-4 and TRBJ2-7; 9 bases are shared with TRBD1. The germline CDR1 and CDR2 sequences are SGHNT and YYREEE (reference sequence). V lost 5 bases to trimming and J lost 2 bases; unmatched junction nucleotides: 8. The CDR3 sequence is 15 residues long. CDR3 nucleotide sequence: TGTGCCAGCAGGGCCGGGACAGGGCTTACCTACGAGCAGTACTTC. This translates into CASRAGTGLTYEQYF.

This chain uses TRBV4-2 with TRBJ2-5; perhaps TRBD2 as D (6 bases). V lost 8 bases and J 1 base, leaving 14 bases between the germline ends. Germline CDR1 reads LGHNA; CDR2 reads YNFKEQ. This CDR3 contains 14 residues. The CDR3 region has the DNA TGTGCCAGCTCCTTAGCGGTCCTCCAAGAGACCCAGTACTTC. Residues: CASSLAVLQETQYF.

This clone was detected only once. V and J are TRBV29-1 and TRBJ1-1; D ambiguous. CDR3 size: 13 residues. Germline CDR1 reads SQVTM; CDR2 reads ANQGSEA. The V end lost 6 bases, the J end lost 4 bases, and 15 bases lay between the germline ends. The CDR3: CSVGFWGGTEAFF. The CDR3 DNA follows: TGCAGCGTCGGCTTTTGGGGAGGCACTGAAGCTTTCTTT.

The V gene is TRBV18, the J gene TRBJ1-4; D is perhaps TRBD1 (5 bases). V lost 2 bases and J 5 bases, leaving 12 bases between the germline ends. This CDR3 comprises 15 residues. The V gene's germline CDR1 is KGHSH and CDR2 LQKENI. CDR3 residues: CASSPRRAGNEKLFF. CDR3 DNA: TGTGCCAGCTCACCAAGGAGGGCAGGGAATGAAAAACTGTTTTTT. The full variable domain, rest sourced from reference TRBV18 and TRBJ1-4, is NAGVMQNPRHLVRRRGQEARLRCSPMKGHSHVYWYRQLPEEGLKFMVYLQKENIIDESGMPKERFSAEFPKEGPSILRIQQVVRGDSAAYFCASSPRRAGNEKLFFGSGTQLSVL.

This clone was counted a single time. The rearrangement links TRBV9 to TRBJ2-3, with 8 bases matching TRBD1. V lost 4 bases, J lost 2 bases, and 6 bases stayed unmatched. Looked up from germline, CDR1 is SGDLS and CDR2 is YYNGEE. The CDR3 is 15 amino acids. The CDR3 sequence: CASSIDRGTTDTQYF. CDR3 bases: TGTGCCAGCAGCATCGACAGGGGCACCACAGATACGCAGTATTTT.

V gene TRBV7-3 combines with J gene TRBJ1-6; 10 nucleotides match TRBD1. The V segment lost 4 bases and the J segment 8 bases; nucleotides outside the gene matches: 5. Germline CDR1 SGHTA, CDR2 FQGTGA. The CDR3 extends over 15 amino acids. The CDR3 sequence is CASSWGQGWDSPLHF. The CDR3 DNA is TGTGCCAGCAGCTGGGGACAGGGGTGGGATTCACCCCTCCACTTT.

A note on this clone: Other nucleotide sequences in the sample specify the same CDR3. The chain links TRBV27 to TRBJ1-1; 7 bases match TRBD1. CDR3 length equals 13 residues. The germline gives CDR1 MNHEY, CDR2 SMNVEV (reference sequence). J gave up 1 base and V 6 bases, and 2 bases lay outside the gene matches. The CDR3 sequence is CASRRTGNTEAFF. CDR3 in DNA: TGTGCCAGCAGGCGGACAGGGAACACTGAAGCTTTCTTT.

The rearrangement links TRBV9 to TRBJ1-1; D perhaps matches TRBD1 (5 bases). Trimming pared 3 bases from V and 2 bases from J, leaving 11 bases between. Germline CDR1 SGDLS, CDR2 YYNGEE. This CDR3 has 14 amino acids. In nucleotides, the CDR3 is TGTGCCAGCAGCGAGGGGATCTCTAACACTGAAGCTTTCTTT. This encodes CASSEGISNTEAFF.

The chain joins TRBV19 to TRBJ2-1, with D perhaps TRBD2 (6 bases). The CDR3 spans 15 residues. The V and J ends lost 6 bases and 5 bases respectively, with 17 bases between them. Germline values: CDR1 LNHDA, CDR2 SQIVND (reference sequence). The CDR3 is CASRHPGLLDNEQFF. The CDR3 coding sequence is TGTGCCAGTAGACATCCGGGACTTCTAGACAATGAGCAGTTCTTC.

The V gene is TRBV7-9, the J gene TRBJ1-2, with 9 bases aligning to TRBD1. Germline trimming cut 8 bases from V and 8 bases from J; bases unmatched to any gene: 21. The CDR3 contains 17 residues. The germline CDR1 and CDR2 sequences are SEHNR and FQNEAQ (reference sequence). CDR3 amino acids: CASRGGGTGTPRRGYTF. The CDR3 DNA reads TGTGCCAGCCGTGGTGGGGGGACAGGGACACCTCGTCGCGGCTACACCTTC.

The CDR3 reads CASRIGQGNTEAFF. The CDR3 DNA sequence: TGTGCCAGCAGAATCGGACAGGGTAACACTGAAGCTTTCTTT. V and J are TRBV7-9 and TRBJ1-1; 8 nucleotides match TRBD1. The J segment lost 2 bases and the V segment lost 6 bases, leaving 5 bases of the junction unmatched. From germline, CDR1 is SEHNR and CDR2 FQNEAQ (reference sequence). This CDR3 contains 14 residues.

This sequence joins TRBV3-1 (or the pseudogene TRBV3-2) and TRBJ1-1; D remains unclear. V was pared by 2 bases and J by 1 base, with 5 bases between. This CDR3 comprises 13 residues. Germline values: CDR1 LGHDT, CDR2 YNNKEL (reference sequence). The CDR3 sequence is CASSQIRNTEAFF. The DNA for the CDR3 is TGTGCCAGCAGCCAAATCAGGAACACTGAAGCTTTCTTT.

J is TRBJ2-1 and V is TRBV9, with D maybe TRBD1 (6 bases). The V end was cut by 4 bases, the J end by 7 bases, with 18 bases between. The germline gives CDR1 SGDLS, CDR2 YYNGEE. The CDR3 extends over 15 amino acids. The CDR3 is CASSISSTGSNEQFF. CDR3 DNA: TGTGCCAGCAGCATCTCCTCAACAGGGTCTAATGAGCAGTTCTTC.

The chain has TRBV5-8 and TRBJ2-3; 11 nucleotides agree with TRBD2. The germline V gene encodes CDR1 SGHTS and CDR2 YDEGEE. CDR3 length: 16 residues. J was trimmed by 2 bases and V by 0 bases; bases with no gene match: 2. In nucleotides, the CDR3 is TGTGCCAGCAGCTTGGGACTAGCGGGGTTCACAGATACGCAGTATTTT. Encoded protein: CASSLGLAGFTDTQYF.

V usage is TRBV6-5 and J usage is TRBJ1-1; possible D gene TRBD1, 6 bases. V was pared by 7 bases and J by 3 bases, with 15 bases between. The CDR3 consists of 14 residues. Germline V gene lookup returns CDR1 MNHEY and CDR2 SVGAGI. The chain's CDR3 is CASKENRAYTEAFF. CDR3 nucleotides: TGTGCCAGCAAGGAAAACAGGGCCTACACTGAAGCTTTCTTT.

The chain recombines TRBV10-1 with TRBJ2-4; D possibly corresponds to TRBD2 (5 bases). Germline CDR1 reads WNHNN; CDR2 reads SYGVQD (reference sequence). V was cut by 2 bases and J by 15 bases, with 17 bases left in between. The CDR3 consists of 13 residues. This CDR3 reads CASSEGETSFRYF. DNA for the CDR3: TGCGCCAGCAGTGAGGGGGAAACTAGTTTTCGGTACTTC.

The gene calls are TRBV7-3 and TRBJ2-3; D possibly corresponds to TRBD1 (6 bases). The length of the CDR3 is 14 residues. Trimming pared 2 bases from V and 7 bases from J, leaving 13 bases between. The V gene's germline CDR1 is SGHTA and CDR2 FQGTGA. The CDR3 sequence: CASSLARGPYTQYF. The DNA of the CDR3 is TGTGCCAGCAGCTTAGCCAGGGGACCCTATACGCAGTATTTT.

This chain connects TRBV5-4 to TRBJ2-3; D possibly corresponds to TRBD2 (6 bases). This CDR3 is 14 amino acids long. Germline V lookup: CDR1 SGHNT, CDR2 YYREEE (reference sequence). V lost 1 base and J lost 3, with 9 bases in between. The CDR3 sequence is CASSLRDWTDTQYF. The CDR3 DNA is TGTGCCAGCAGCTTGCGGGACTGGACAGATACGCAGTATTTT.

The chain uses TRBV3-1 (or the pseudogene TRBV3-2) and TRBJ1-1; 7 bases agree with TRBD1. The CDR3 length is 15 residues. Germline V gene sequence: CDR1 LGHDT, CDR2 YNNKEL (reference sequence). J was trimmed by 1 base and V by 5 bases; bases with no gene match: 7. CDR3 sequence reads: CASSYRDSGNTEAFF. Here the CDR3 DNA reads TGTGCCAGCAGCTACCGGGACAGTGGGAACACTGAAGCTTTCTTT.

The CDR3 protein is CASSQDYNEKLFF. The CDR3 DNA reads as TGCGCCAGCAGCCAAGATTATAATGAAAAACTGTTTTTT. The chain couples TRBV4-3 to TRBJ1-4; unclear D gene. The CDR3 sequence is 13 residues long. Looked up from germline, CDR1 is LGHNA and CDR2 is YSLEER. V lost 0 bases and J lost 4, with 3 bases in between.